This T cell receptor beta chain comes out of a study of shared clonotypes between healthy human individuals. Trimming cost V 8 bases and J 5 bases; bases outside gene matches: 11. The CDR3 is made up of 15 amino acids. The germline CDR1 and CDR2 sequences are MNHNY and SVGAGI (reference sequence). Study-level findings and limits: Relative to memory subsets, naive subsets generally showed larger estimated richness. It was observed that approximately 5% of naive CD4 clonotypes were shared across four donors. All-four-donor shared clonotypes had higher generation probabilities than non-shared clonotypes did.

In the study's own analysis: Junction-only sequences produced by ImmunoSEQ had no quality scores, so filtering differed. Assay used: immunoSEQ multiplex PCR; TCRdb lists only in-frame clones, some missing. For V, J and clone size, that table is used; D and trimming come from the DNA. The sample consists of 800,000 to 950,000 clones, about 96% of them appearing once. Terminally differentiated effector memory CD45RA+ cells were excluded from the naive CD8 cells, which were CD45RO-negative and positively selected for CCR7. Comment on this clone: The antigen remains unidentified.

Sequences were obtained from naive CD8+ T cells sorted from blood. The source is a man aged 25 to 40 in good health. The V gene is TRBV6-6, the J gene TRBJ2-5; 10 bases are shared with TRBD2. CDR3 bases: TGTGCCAGCTGGAGAGGGACTAGCGAAATGGAGACCCAGTACTTC. Translated, it gives CASWRGTSEMETQYF.